This TCR beta chain emerged from a study of long-term antiretroviral therapy in people with HIV. Looking at the study overall: The 2015 immediate-ART recommendation came about a decade after the earliest samples.

A word on this clone: Its antigen is unidentified.

The CDR3 totals 16 residues. J was trimmed by 0 bases and V by 1 base; bases with no gene match: 4. Germline assignment: CDR1 MDHEN and CDR2 SYDVKM. Survey-level resolution applied to immunoSEQ assay v3.0. Produced via immunoSEQ multiplex PCR; TCRdb's table is partial and in-frame only. Of more than 15,000 clones listed, roughly 80% were seen once; the top ten hold more than 14%. Study outcomes and limitations: Compared with controls, HIV repertoires showed narrower CDR3 length ranges. Post-ART diversity increased but stayed below transplant donor controls.

The receptor comes from a woman aged 45 to 65 with HIV. V usage is TRBV28 and J usage is TRBJ2-5, with 8 nucleotides matching TRBD2. The material was unsorted PBMCs, obtained 1.5 years before starting antiretroviral therapy. This CDR3 reads CASSLFGGGYQETQYF. CDR3 DNA: TGTGCCAGCAGTTTATTTGGCGGGGGGTACCAAGAGACCCAGTACTTC.